The text below deals with one T cell receptor beta chain. Its target is not known. Primers for the PCR totalled 60 Vbeta and 13 Jbeta. Clones were sequenced by immunoSEQ multiplex PCR, and TCRdb holds only the in-frame ones, with some missing. Here the sample spans 180,000 or so clones, roughly 78% being singletons. These data belong to a study of cytomegalovirus exposure and HLA in healthy donors. Each donor was nominally healthy when sampled (though unrecorded immune exposures were likely). The germline V and J ends were trimmed by 1 base and 8 bases, with 24 bases remaining between them. The CDR3 totals 18 residues. The germline CDR1 and CDR2 sequences are SQVTM and ANQGSEA. Study-wide results and limits: Analysis performed later found 16,951 TCR beta sequences associated with HLA alleles at 0.05 false discovery rate.

Sequenced input: PBMCs. The sequence was obtained from a woman under 40 in good health and CMV-seronegative. This chain joins TRBV29-1 and TRBJ1-6; maybe TRBD1 (6 bases). In nucleotides, the CDR3 is TGCAGCGTTGAAGCCGGGGGGGACATCGATACCCCGGATTCACCCCTCCACTTT. This sequence encodes CSVEAGGDIDTPDSPLHF.